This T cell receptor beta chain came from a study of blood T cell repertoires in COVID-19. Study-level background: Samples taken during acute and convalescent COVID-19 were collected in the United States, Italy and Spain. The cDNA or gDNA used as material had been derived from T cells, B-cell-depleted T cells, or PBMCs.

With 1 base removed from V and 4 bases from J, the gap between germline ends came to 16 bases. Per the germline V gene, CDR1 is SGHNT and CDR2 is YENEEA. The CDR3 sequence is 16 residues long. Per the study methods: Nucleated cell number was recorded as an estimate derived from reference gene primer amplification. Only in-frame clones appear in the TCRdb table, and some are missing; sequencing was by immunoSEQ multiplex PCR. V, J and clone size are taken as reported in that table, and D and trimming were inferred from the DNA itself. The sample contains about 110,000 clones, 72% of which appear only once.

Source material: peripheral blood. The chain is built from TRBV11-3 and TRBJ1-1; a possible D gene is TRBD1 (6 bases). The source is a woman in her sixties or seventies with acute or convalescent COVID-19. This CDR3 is CASSLGRGAGGTEAFF. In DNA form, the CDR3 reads TGTGCCAGCAGCTTAGGCCGGGGGGCGGGTGGCACTGAAGCTTTCTTT.